These 30 T cell receptor beta chains came from one sample sequenced in a study of CD8 T cells in Susac syndrome. Random hexamers served to reverse transcribe roughly 0.45 to 1 ug RNA. TCRdb called the immunoSEQ multiplex PCR reads again in MiXCR, with one record for every CDR3 protein. The sample comprises about 210,000 distinct CDR3 sequences, about 95% of which are singletons, and less than 0.095% rests with the top ten. The sequencing sample was made of CD4+ T cells from PBMCs. The receptors here all came from a human donor with multiple sclerosis.

The rearrangement uses TRBV20-1 and TRBJ2-7; the match to TRBD1 covers 11 bases. Germline CDR1 reads DFQATT; CDR2 reads SNEGSKA (reference sequence). Trimming removed 4 bases from V and 7 bases from J; junction bases left unmatched: 6. The CDR3 loop spans 13 amino acids. The CDR3 DNA sequence: TGCAGTGCTAAAGGACAGGGGGCAGGGGAGCAGTACTTC. The encoded protein is CSAKGQGAGEQYF.

The chain recombines TRBV7-9 with TRBJ2-6; no firm D call. The germline V and J ends were trimmed by 3 bases and 2 bases, with 11 bases remaining between them. Germline V lookup: CDR1 SEHNR, CDR2 FQNEAQ (reference sequence). The CDR3 runs 16 residues. CDR3 nucleotide sequence: TGTGCCAGCAGCTTCAGTGGAGTGACTGGGGCCAACGTCCTGACTTTC. Its protein is CASSFSGVTGANVLTF.

The V gene is TRBV3-1, the J gene TRBJ2-7; D is undetermined. The CDR3 has 12 residues. The V gene's germline CDR1 is LGHDT and CDR2 YNNKEL (reference sequence). Trimming stripped 1 base from V and 6 bases from J, with 7 bases between. This chain's CDR3 is CASSQVPSEQYF. For the CDR3, the DNA is TGTGCCAGCAGCCAAGTCCCGTCCGAGCAGTACTTC.

The chain couples TRBV20-1 to TRBJ2-1; 12 bases agree with TRBD2. J lost 4 bases, V lost 8 bases, and 6 bases had no gene match. CDR3 length equals 14 residues. Germline assignment: CDR1 DFQATT and CDR2 SNEGSKA (reference sequence). CDR3 sequence (DNA): TGCAGTTCTCATGGGACTAGCGGGTACAATGAGCAGTTCTTC. Protein: CSSHGTSGYNEQFF.

V usage is TRBV20-1 and J usage is TRBJ2-1; the match to TRBD2 covers 8 bases. This CDR3 contains 17 residues. V dropped 0 bases and J dropped 9; count of bases not matched to a gene: 16. CDR1 and CDR2 (germline): DFQATT, SNEGSKA (reference sequence). CDR3 in DNA: TGCAGTGCTAGAGATCTAAACAGCGGGAGCGGGTTGGGTGAGCAGTTCTTC. It translates to CSARDLNSGSGLGEQFF.

The J gene is TRBJ2-5, the V gene TRBV5-1; possibly TRBD2 for D (5 bases). CDR3 length: 14 amino acids. V was clipped by 2 bases and J by 5 bases, with 13 bases between them. The germline gives CDR1 SGHRS, CDR2 YFSETQ. CDR3 in amino acids: CASSFGIGRETQYF. The CDR3 coding sequence is TGCGCCAGCAGCTTCGGGATAGGAAGGGAGACCCAGTACTTC.

The CDR3 DNA sequence: TGTGCCAGCAGTTACTCCAGCGAACAGACCGGGGAGCTGTTTTTT. It codes for CASSYSSEQTGELFF. The chain has TRBV6-5 and TRBJ2-2; D is undetermined. Germline values: CDR1 MNHEY, CDR2 SVGAGI. Trimming removed 0 bases from V and 5 bases from J, with 10 bases in between. The CDR3 extends over 15 amino acids.

This sequence joins TRBV18 and TRBJ2-7, with TRBD2 identical over 8 bases. Germline CDR1 reads KGHSH; CDR2 reads LQKENI. Trimming took 3 bases from V and 2 from J; bases not matched to a gene: 6. The CDR3 loop spans 15 amino acids. In DNA form, the CDR3 reads TGTGCCAGCTCACCGCGGGGGGCCGACGCCTACGAGCAGTACTTC. It yields the protein CASSPRGADAYEQYF.

The chain employs TRBV3-1 and TRBJ1-3, with D unclear. V gave up 0 bases and J gave up 3 bases, with 6 bases separating them. The CDR3 totals 14 residues. Germline CDR1 reads LGHDT; CDR2 reads YNNKEL (reference sequence). The CDR3 loop reads CASSQERIGNTIYF. The DNA of the CDR3 is TGTGCCAGCAGCCAAGAACGGATTGGAAACACCATATATTTT.

V is TRBV20-1 and J is TRBJ2-5; D might be TRBD1 (5 bases). The CDR3 loop spans 14 amino acids. V was shortened by 5 bases and J by 4 bases, with 17 bases between the two germline ends. Germline CDR1 is DFQATT and CDR2 is SNEGSKA (reference sequence). The CDR3 here is CSAHTIQGLETQYF. CDR3 coding DNA: TGCAGTGCTCACACGATCCAGGGTCTAGAGACCCAGTACTTC.

This clonotype was observed a single time. The CDR3 here is CSVGGGTNPETQYF. As DNA, the CDR3 is TGCAGCGTTGGGGGGGGGACCAACCCAGAGACCCAGTACTTC. The chain is built from TRBV29-1 and TRBJ2-5; TRBD2 matches 7 bases. With V trimmed by 4 bases and J by 4 bases, 9 bases remained unmatched. This CDR3 has 14 amino acids. The germline V gene has CDR1 SQVTM and CDR2 ANQGSEA.

V and J are TRBV20-1 and TRBJ2-3; TRBD2 might be the D (5 bases). This CDR3 has 12 amino acids. Germline values: CDR1 DFQATT, CDR2 SNEGSKA (reference sequence). The germline V and J ends were trimmed by 3 bases and 6 bases, with 10 bases remaining between them. The CDR3 loop reads CSARLASDTQYF. The CDR3 DNA sequence: TGCAGTGCTAGGCTAGCATCCGATACGCAGTATTTT.

The chain joins TRBV18 to TRBJ2-7; TRBD1 matches at 8 bases. Germline V lookup: CDR1 KGHSH, CDR2 LQKENI. The CDR3 runs to 16 residues. V lost 0 bases, J lost 2 bases, and 6 bases stayed unmatched. The CDR3 DNA reads TGTGCCAGCTCACCACCCACAGGGGGAAAAGCCTACGAGCAGTACTTC. Translating it yields CASSPPTGGKAYEQYF.

The chain recombines TRBV9 with TRBJ2-7; the D gene is possibly TRBD2 (6 bases). Trimming took 4 bases from V and 0 from J, leaving 17 bases between them. Germline CDR1 is SGDLS and CDR2 is YYNGEE. This CDR3 comprises 16 residues. CDR3 protein: CASSPRSAGSSYEQYF. The CDR3 nucleotides are TGTGCCAGCAGCCCCCGGTCTGCGGGGAGCTCCTACGAGCAGTACTTC.

A single count supports this clonotype. DNA of the CDR3: TGTGCCAGCGGAACCAGGGTTGTCGGTGAAAAACTGTTTTTT. Amino acids: CASGTRVVGEKLFF. The rearrangement links TRBV28 to TRBJ1-4; D may be TRBD1 (5 bases). Germline V gives CDR1 MDHEN, CDR2 SYDVKM. This CDR3 contains 14 residues. Trimming removed 8 bases at V and 7 bases at J, with 17 bases between.

The count of this clonotype is one. V usage is TRBV29-1 and J usage is TRBJ1-1; D ambiguous. CDR3 length equals 12 residues. Germline CDR1 is SQVTM and CDR2 is ANQGSEA. V lost 5 bases and J lost 3, with 10 bases in between. In DNA form, the CDR3 reads TGCAGCGTTCAGACTTCGCACACTGAAGCTTTCTTT. Protein sequence: CSVQTSHTEAFF.

V gene TRBV5-1 combines with J gene TRBJ1-4, with D tentatively TRBD1 (6 bases). This CDR3 is built from 13 residues. Germline CDR1 SGHRS, CDR2 YFSETQ. Deletions cut 5 bases from V and 7 bases from J, with 12 bases between. The CDR3 here is CASSGGPSEKLFF. The CDR3 nucleotides are TGCGCCAGCAGTGGGGGGCCCAGTGAAAAACTGTTTTTT.

The gene calls are TRBV7-8 and TRBJ1-5; 8 bases are shared with TRBD1. This CDR3 is built from 15 residues. Germline CDR1 reads SGHVS; CDR2 reads FQNEAQ. DNA for the CDR3: TGTGCTGTGCGGGACAGGAAAAAAGGCAATCAGCCCCAGCATTTT. It translates to CAVRDRKKGNQPQHF.

The genes are TRBV28 and TRBJ2-2; TRBD1 matches at 10 bases. This CDR3 has 15 residues. Germline CDR1 reads MDHEN; CDR2 reads SYDVKM. With 11 bases clipped from V and 5 bases from J, the junction kept 11 bases outside the gene matches. The CDR3 coding sequence is TGTGCCTATTCTACTCGGGACAGGGGTACCGGGGAGCTGTTTTTT. Protein sequence: CAYSTRDRGTGELFF.

This clonotype was seen just once. The chain is built from TRBV2 and TRBJ1-5, with 8 bases aligning to TRBD1. Germline CDR1 and CDR2: SNHLY and FYNNEI. The V segment lost 10 bases and the J segment 0 bases; nucleotides outside the gene matches: 11. The CDR3 runs 16 residues. CDR3 sequence (DNA): TGTGCCATCCGGAAAGGACAGGGCAATAGCAATCAGCCCCAGCATTTT. Protein sequence: CAIRKGQGNSNQPQHF. Full variable domain (missing parts from reference TRBV2 and TRBJ1-5): EPEVTQTPSHQVTQMGQEVILRCVPISNHLYFYWYRQILGQKVEFLVSFYNNEISEKSEIFDDQFSVERPDGSNFTLKIRSTKLEDSAMYFCAIRKGQGNSNQPQHFGDGTRLSIL.

The chain has TRBV29-1 and TRBJ1-2; D is possibly TRBD1 (6 bases). The CDR3 sequence is 14 residues long. Germline V gene data show CDR1 as SQVTM and CDR2 as ANQGSEA. Trimming took 0 bases from V and 8 from J, leaving 16 bases between them. CDR3 nucleotides: TGCAGCGTTGAAGATCAACAGGGAGGAGGCGGCTACACCTTC. This encodes CSVEDQQGGGGYTF.

CDR3 DNA: TGTGCCAGCCGTAGACAGGGGGCTGCTGAAGCTTTCTTT. Its translation: CASRRQGAAEAFF. V and J are TRBV27 and TRBJ1-1; 10 bases line up with TRBD1. Germline V gene data show CDR1 as MNHEY and CDR2 as SMNVEV (reference sequence). The V segment lost 8 bases and the J segment 6 bases; nucleotides outside the gene matches: 6. CDR3 length equals 13 residues.

The V and J genes are TRBV3-1 and TRBJ2-6, with D possibly TRBD2 on 6 matching bases. CDR1 is LGHDT and CDR2 is YNNKEL in the germline V gene (reference sequence). This CDR3 has 19 amino acids. V was pared by 0 bases and J by 0 bases, with 15 bases between. CDR3 amino acids: CASSQDLGGAGSGANVLTF. The CDR3 nucleotides are TGTGCCAGCAGCCAAGATCTGGGCGGAGCGGGCTCTGGGGCCAACGTCCTGACTTTC.

This chain joins TRBV20-1 and TRBJ1-5; possible D gene TRBD1, 5 bases. Germline V gene sequence: CDR1 DFQATT, CDR2 SNEGSKA (reference sequence). The CDR3 has 14 amino acids. The V gene lost 6 bases and the J gene lost 2 bases, with 14 bases spanning the gap. CDR3 in amino acids: CSARGDRGNQPQHF. CDR3 bases: TGCAGTGCCCGGGGGGACCGTGGCAATCAGCCCCAGCATTTT.

This rearrangement joins TRBV7-3 to TRBJ2-1; D is possibly TRBD2 (6 bases). The CDR3 loop spans 14 amino acids. Germline V gene data show CDR1 as SGHTA and CDR2 as FQGTGA. V shed 3 bases and J shed 4 bases, with 10 bases lying between them. CDR3 amino acids: CASSLRGAYNEQFF. For the CDR3, the DNA is TGTGCCAGCAGCTTGCGGGGCGCTTACAATGAGCAGTTCTTC.

V gene TRBV5-1 combines with J gene TRBJ1-2; D is unresolved. The germline CDR1 and CDR2 sequences are SGHRS and YFSETQ. The CDR3 loop spans 12 amino acids. Trimming left V 2 bases short and J 8 bases short, with 10 bases between. The CDR3 DNA reads TGCGCCAGCAGCTTTGGAGGGCGCGGCTACACCTTC. Encoded protein: CASSFGGRGYTF.

This clonotype was seen only once. V and J are TRBV3-1 and TRBJ2-7, with a weak D call TRBD2 (5 bases). This CDR3 region has 14 residues. V gave up 2 bases and J gave up 7 bases, with 15 bases separating them. Germline V gives CDR1 LGHDT, CDR2 YNNKEL (reference sequence). CDR3 sequence: CASSQRSGGEEQYF. The CDR3 DNA reads as TGTGCCAGCAGCCAAAGGTCAGGTGGGGAGGAGCAGTACTTC.

The rearrangement links TRBV29-1 to TRBJ1-1; 12 bases are a match to TRBD1. Trimming cost V 7 bases and J 4 bases; bases outside gene matches: 1. The germline CDR1 and CDR2 sequences are SQVTM and ANQGSEA. This CDR3 comprises 12 residues. The CDR3 DNA reads TGCAGCGGGGGACAGGGGGCCACTGAAGCTTTCTTT. It encodes CSGGQGATEAFF.

The rearrangement links TRBV7-9 to TRBJ2-2; D not certain. CDR3 length: 15 amino acids. Germline lookup yields CDR1 SEHNR and CDR2 FQNEAQ (reference sequence). Trimming left V 4 bases short and J 4 bases short, with 13 bases between. The CDR3 region is CASSSATRSTGELFF. Here the CDR3 DNA reads TGTGCCAGCAGCTCTGCCACACGTAGCACCGGGGAGCTGTTTTTT. The complete variable domain, with remaining parts taken from reference TRBV7-9 and TRBJ2-2, reads DTGVSQNPRHKITKRGQNVTFRCDPISEHNRLYWYRQTLGQGPEFLTYFQNEAQLEKSRLLSDRFSAERPKGSFSTLEIQRTEQGDSAMYLCASSSATRSTGELFFGEGSRLTVL.

The chain uses TRBV12-3 or TRBV12-4 and TRBJ2-4, with a tentative D call TRBD1 (5 bases). Trimming pared 3 bases from V and 1 base from J, leaving 7 bases between. This CDR3 contains 14 residues. The CDR3 coding sequence is TGTGCCAGCAGTTTGCACAGGGCCAAAAACATTCAGTACTTC. Its protein product is CASSLHRAKNIQYF.